This passage covers 21 T cell receptor beta chains from one sample sequenced in a study of cytomegalovirus exposure and HLA in healthy donors. PCR was performed using 60 Vbeta and 13 Jbeta primers. Sequenced by immunoSEQ multiplex PCR; TCRdb stores in-frame clones only, minus some. The repertoire holds some 170,000 clones, with more than 75% as singletons. The sample consisted of PBMCs. Receptors originate from a man aged 18 to 30 in good health and CMV-seropositive.

This clone was detected a few times. This chain uses TRBV9 with TRBJ2-5, with 7 bases fitting TRBD1. The V gene's germline CDR1 is SGDLS and CDR2 YYNGEE. CDR3 length: 14 amino acids. The V gene end was trimmed by 4 bases and the J gene end by 5 bases; junction bases not matched to a gene: 8. CDR3 DNA sequence: TGTGCCAGCAGCCCAGTAGGGGGCTGGGAGACCCAGTACTTC. This sequence encodes CASSPVGGWETQYF. The entire variable domain, with the rest obtained from reference TRBV9 and TRBJ2-5, is as follows: DSGVTQTPKHLITATGQRVTLRCSPRSGDLSVYWYQQSLDQGLQFLIQYYNGEERAKGNILERFSAQQFPDLHSELNLSSLELGDSALYFCASSPVGGWETQYFGPGTRLLVL.

The chain is built from TRBV28 and TRBJ2-5; D is perhaps TRBD1 (6 bases). The CDR3 runs to 13 residues. In germline, CDR1 is MDHEN, CDR2 SYDVKM. Trimming took 6 bases from V and 6 from J, leaving 14 bases between them. CDR3: CASSLDRRKTQYF. The CDR3 region has the DNA TGTGCCAGCAGCCTAGACAGGAGGAAGACCCAGTACTTC.

The V and J genes are TRBV9 and TRBJ2-3; D gene ambiguous. Per germline, CDR1 SGDLS and CDR2 YYNGEE. The CDR3 runs 14 residues. V was cut by 1 base and J by 4 bases, with 10 bases left in between. CDR3 sequence reads: CASSVSVIPDTQYF. The CDR3 DNA reads as TGTGCCAGCAGCGTATCGGTCATCCCAGATACGCAGTATTTT.

The V call is TRBV6-4, the J call TRBJ1-6, with unresolved D. V lost 5 bases and J 6 bases, leaving 8 bases between the germline ends. This CDR3 has 13 amino acids. Germline V gene sequence: CDR1 MRHNA, CDR2 SNTAGT. CDR3 sequence reads: CASSSQTNSPLHF. In DNA, the CDR3 is TGTGCCAGCAGTAGCCAAACTAATTCACCCCTCCACTTT.

In its sample, this clone was seen a few times. The gene calls are TRBV2 and TRBJ1-5, with D perhaps matching TRBD1 (6 bases). V was pared by 5 bases and J by 2 bases, with 13 bases between. There are 15 residues in the CDR3. Germline V lookup: CDR1 SNHLY, CDR2 FYNNEI. The CDR3 region is CASSLGGRGNQPQHF. The CDR3 region has the DNA TGTGCCAGCAGTTTGGGGGGGCGCGGCAATCAGCCCCAGCATTTT.

The chain couples TRBV18 to TRBJ2-6; tentatively, D is TRBD1 (5 bases). The germline V gene has CDR1 KGHSH and CDR2 LQKENI. The CDR3 contains 17 residues. V was shortened by 3 bases and J by 0 bases, with 12 bases between the two germline ends. CDR3 sequence: CASSPMDIRSGANVLTF. CDR3 bases: TGTGCCAGCTCACCCATGGACATCCGCTCTGGGGCCAACGTCCTGACTTTC. The complete variable domain, with remaining parts taken from reference TRBV18 and TRBJ2-6, reads NAGVMQNPRHLVRRRGQEARLRCSPMKGHSHVYWYRQLPEEGLKFMVYLQKENIIDESGMPKERFSAEFPKEGPSILRIQQVVRGDSAAYFCASSPMDIRSGANVLTFGAGSRLTVL.

This clone was found a few times. The rearrangement links TRBV6-1 to TRBJ2-2, with 10 bases identical to TRBD2. CDR1 and CDR2 from the germline V gene are MNHNS and SASEGT. This CDR3 is built from 15 residues. The ends lost 1 base at V and 7 bases at J; junction bases unmatched: 3. The CDR3 is CASSEVAGGGGELFF. The DNA for the CDR3 is TGTGCCAGCAGTGAAGTAGCGGGAGGAGGCGGGGAGCTGTTTTTT.

CDR3 in DNA: TGTGCCAGCAGCCAAGCCCGAGGGACAGGGTATAGCAATCAGCCCCAGCATTTT. This encodes CASSQARGTGYSNQPQHF. The V call is TRBV4-2, the J call TRBJ1-5; TRBD1 matches at 9 bases. CDR1 LGHNA and CDR2 YNFKEQ come from the germline V gene. Trimming cost V 1 base and J 0 bases; bases outside gene matches: 7. The CDR3 runs 18 residues.

The chain employs TRBV7-2 and TRBJ1-4; D gene uncertain. Germline CDR1 reads SGHTA; CDR2 reads FQGNSA. This CDR3 has 15 residues. With 5 bases removed from V and 3 bases from J, the gap between germline ends came to 13 bases. The CDR3 sequence: CASSPRAGANEKLFF. CDR3 nucleotide sequence: TGTGCCAGCAGCCCTCGAGCGGGCGCTAATGAAAAACTGTTTTTT.

This clone was observed a handful of times. The chain employs TRBV7-6 and TRBJ2-1; 13 bases are a match to TRBD2. Germline V gene lookup returns CDR1 SGHVS and CDR2 FNYEAQ. The V and J ends lost 0 bases and 3 bases, in that order; junction bases with no gene match: 5. This CDR3 has 18 amino acids. The CDR3 coding sequence is TGTGCCAGCAGCTTAGCGAAGGGACTAGCGGGATTCTACAATGAGCAGTTCTTC. It translates to CASSLAKGLAGFYNEQFF.

In its sample, this clone was seen once. This sequence joins TRBV19 and TRBJ1-5; D not resolved. CDR3 length: 17 amino acids. CDR1 is LNHDA and CDR2 is SQIVND in the germline V gene (reference sequence). V lost 4 bases and J 3 bases, leaving 19 bases between the germline ends. CDR3 region: CASSTTASGWTNQPQHF. The CDR3 DNA reads TGTGCCAGTAGTACAACGGCGTCGGGGTGGACCAATCAGCCCCAGCATTTT. Combining the CDR3 with reference TRBV19 and TRBJ1-5 gives the whole variable domain DGGITQSPKYLFRKEGQNVTLSCEQNLNHDAMYWYRQDPGQGLRLIYYSQIVNDFQKGDIAEGYSVSREKKESFPLTVTSAQKNPTAFYLCASSTTASGWTNQPQHFGDGTRLSIL.

The J gene is TRBJ2-1, the V gene TRBV9; 14 nucleotides match TRBD2. Trimming took 4 bases from V and 7 from J; bases not matched to a gene: 7. Germline CDR1 SGDLS, CDR2 YYNGEE. The CDR3 runs to 16 residues. CDR3 bases: TGTGCCAGCAGCCCTGGGACTAGCGGGGGCCGGAATGAGCAGTTCTTC. Its protein is CASSPGTSGGRNEQFF.

This chain joins TRBV7-2 and TRBJ2-1; TRBD2 matches 10 bases. There are 16 residues in the CDR3. Germline V lookup: CDR1 SGHTA, CDR2 FQGNSA. Losses at the gene ends were 1 base for V and 8 bases for J; bases not matched to a gene: 8. The CDR3 is CASSLDQRGGRHEQFF. The CDR3 region has the DNA TGTGCCAGCAGCTTAGACCAGCGGGGGGGCCGCCATGAGCAGTTCTTC.

The chain carries TRBV5-1 and TRBJ1-1; D may be TRBD1 (6 bases). Trimming pared 4 bases from V and 7 bases from J, leaving 14 bases between. Germline V gives CDR1 SGHRS, CDR2 YFSETQ. The length of the CDR3 is 13 residues. CDR3 protein: CASSPWTVDEAFF. As DNA, the CDR3 is TGCGCCAGCAGCCCATGGACAGTAGATGAAGCTTTCTTT.

Comment on this clone: The junction does not match germline at one end; this may be a read error. J is TRBJ1-5 and V is TRBV7-9; weak D call: TRBD1 (6 bases). The germline gives CDR1 SEHNR, CDR2 FQNEAQ (reference sequence). The CDR3 spans 15 residues. CDR3 residues: CSSSFGGYSNQPQHF. CDR3 sequence (DNA): TGTTCCAGCAGCTTTGGGGGCTATAGCAATCAGCCCCAGCATTTT.

The rearrangement links TRBV11-2 to TRBJ2-1; D is uncertain. Germline CDR1 SGHAT, CDR2 FQNNGV. The CDR3 spans 16 residues. Trimming cost V 5 bases and J 0 bases, with 14 bases left between them. The CDR3 here is CASSNYRSPSYNEQFF. In DNA form, the CDR3 reads TGTGCCAGCAGCAACTATCGGTCGCCCTCCTACAATGAGCAGTTCTTC. Full variable domain (outside the CDR3, taken from reference TRBV11-2 and TRBJ2-1): EAGVAQSPRYKIIEKRQSVAFWCNPISGHATLYWYQQILGQGPKLLIQFQNNGVVDDSQLPKDRFSAERLKGVDSTLKIQPAKLEDSAVYLCASSNYRSPSYNEQFFGPGTRLTVL.

This clone was detected a few times. The chain recombines TRBV7-6 with TRBJ1-5, with TRBD1 identical over 8 bases. CDR1 is SGHVS and CDR2 is FNYEAQ in the germline V gene. The junction had 6 bases not matched to a gene; V was cut back by 3 bases and J by 5 bases. The CDR3 extends over 15 amino acids. The CDR3 reads CASSFTGGRDQPQHF. The CDR3 DNA reads TGTGCCAGCAGCTTCACAGGGGGGCGGGATCAGCCCCAGCATTTT.

The rearrangement uses TRBV11-2 and TRBJ2-2, with 7 bases lining up with TRBD2. The CDR3 extends over 16 amino acids. Losses at the gene ends were 2 bases for V and 5 bases for J; bases not matched to a gene: 8. Germline V CDR1 and CDR2: SGHAT, FQNNGV. The CDR3 bases are TGTGCCAGCAGCTTAAGGGCAGGGAGGGGAACCGGGGAGCTGTTTTTT. Translating it yields CASSLRAGRGTGELFF.

The genes are TRBV19 and TRBJ2-7; D is possibly TRBD1 (6 bases). Between the trimmed V and J ends, which lost 5 bases and 3 bases, there was a span of 11 bases. Germline V gene sequence: CDR1 LNHDA, CDR2 SQIVND (reference sequence). The CDR3 extends over 13 amino acids. CDR3 sequence: CASSVKQGYEQYF. The CDR3 region has the DNA TGTGCCAGTAGTGTCAAACAGGGCTACGAGCAGTACTTC.

As concerns this clone: Relative to the germline gene, one junction end is altered; a read error may explain this. The chain uses TRBV5-4 and TRBJ2-5; 7 nucleotides agree with TRBD2. The CDR3 totals 13 residues. The germline CDR1 and CDR2 sequences are SGHNT and YYREEE (reference sequence). CDR3 protein: CASTRLGASGVHF. Here the CDR3 DNA reads TGTGCCAGCACCAGACTCGGGGCCAGCGGGGTCCACTTC.

The rearrangement links TRBV29-1 to TRBJ2-3; 10 bases are shared with TRBD2. J lost 1 base, V lost 4 bases, and 2 bases had no gene match. Germline loops: CDR1 SQVTM, CDR2 ANQGSEA. The CDR3 has 14 residues. The CDR3 nucleotides read TGCAGCGTTGCAGCGGGAGGGGGCACAGATACGCAGTATTTT. This encodes CSVAAGGGTDTQYF.